The next 29 T cell receptor beta chains were all read from a single sample in a study of identical twins. TCRdb re-derived calls from the 5' RACE reads in MiXCR, one entry per CDR3 protein. This sample has some 900,000 distinct CDR3 sequences; roughly an eighth occur once, and the top ten carry around 1.5%. The data also belong to a second study, concerning yellow fever vaccine responses in identical twins.

Sequencing was done on a sample of PBMCs. The source is a woman between 18 and 29 years old in good health.

This chain links TRBV6-1 with TRBJ1-5; tentatively, D is TRBD1 (5 bases). V was cut by 3 bases and J by 3 bases, with 9 bases left in between. The CDR3 has 14 amino acids. Germline CDR1 is MNHNS and CDR2 is SASEGT. CDR3 loop: CASSDKGNNQPQHF. Written as DNA, the CDR3 is TGTGCCAGCAGTGATAAGGGGAACAATCAGCCCCAGCATTTT.

This clonotype was counted many times. The chain carries TRBV7-9 and TRBJ2-3; D may be TRBD1 or TRBD2 (5 bases each). V lost 2 bases and J lost 1, with 7 bases in between. This CDR3 region has 14 residues. Germline CDR1 SEHNR, CDR2 FQNEAQ (reference sequence). The CDR3 spells CASSLLGGTDTQYF. The CDR3 DNA reads TGTGCCAGCAGCTTATTGGGGGGCACAGATACGCAGTATTTT.

In its sample, this clonotype was seen a few times. The chain couples TRBV20-1 to TRBJ2-5, with 9 nucleotides matching TRBD1. Unmatched junction bases numbered 11, after V lost 5 bases and J lost 4 bases. Germline V gives CDR1 DFQATT, CDR2 SNEGSKA (reference sequence). The CDR3 runs 15 residues. CDR3 DNA sequence: TGCAGTGCTCAAGACCGGGACAGGGTACGAGAGACCCAGTACTTC. It is translated as CSAQDRDRVRETQYF.

A remark on this clonotype: The junction does not match germline at one end; this may be a read error. The V call is TRBV9, the J call TRBJ2-1, with 12 bases fitting TRBD2. The CDR3 spans 18 residues. The germline gives CDR1 SGDLS, CDR2 YYNGEE. DNA of the CDR3: TGTGCCAGCAGCGTGACTAGCGGGGGTGGGAGCTCCTGCAATGAGCAGTTCTTC. Translation gives CASSVTSGGGSSCNEQFF.

In its sample, this clonotype was seen a few times. The CDR3: CSARVGTQVGGQYF. Here the CDR3 DNA reads TGCAGTGCTAGAGTTGGGACTCAGGTCGGGGGGCAGTACTTC. The V call is TRBV20-1, the J call TRBJ2-7; D might be TRBD2 (6 bases). CDR3 length: 14 amino acids. Trimming pared 1 base from V and 9 bases from J, leaving 19 bases between. CDR1 and CDR2 (germline): DFQATT, SNEGSKA (reference sequence).

This clonotype was seen a handful of times. The chain is built from TRBV12-3 or TRBV12-4 and TRBJ1-4; tentatively, D is TRBD1 (5 bases). There are 14 residues in the CDR3. V shed 10 bases and J shed 7 bases, with 19 bases lying between them. The CDR3 DNA reads TGTGCCACTCAACGGGACTTTGCTAGTGAAAAACTGTTTTTT. Residues: CATQRDFASEKLFF.

This clonotype was observed at least ten times. The rearrangement joins TRBV6-1 to TRBJ1-2, with 12 bases fitting TRBD1. This CDR3 has 18 amino acids. The germline gives CDR1 MNHNS, CDR2 SASEGT. After removal of 6 bases from V and 8 bases from J, the junction contained 19 bases not matched to a gene. This CDR3 reads CASRRRSGQGAVLEGYTF. For the CDR3, the DNA is TGTGCCAGCAGACGCCGATCGGGACAGGGGGCGGTTTTAGAAGGCTACACCTTC.

A few counts support this clonotype. CDR3 in amino acids: CASRRTGVEANVLTF. As DNA, the CDR3 is TGTGCCAGCAGGCGGACAGGGGTAGAGGCCAACGTCCTGACTTTC. The genes are TRBV2 and TRBJ2-6, with 9 bases lining up with TRBD1. The CDR3 runs 15 residues. J lost 6 bases, V lost 6 bases, and 6 bases had no gene match. Germline CDR1 and CDR2: SNHLY and FYNNEI.

The chain joins TRBV7-3 to TRBJ2-3, with a tentative D call TRBD2 (5 bases). With 6 bases removed from V and 0 bases from J, the gap between germline ends came to 10 bases. This CDR3 comprises 14 residues. Germline V gene lookup returns CDR1 SGHTA and CDR2 FQGTGA. CDR3 DNA: TGTGCCAGCAGTACGCGGGCCAGCACAGATACGCAGTATTTT. This gives the protein CASSTRASTDTQYF.

This sequence joins TRBV29-1 and TRBJ2-7, with 7 bases aligning to TRBD2. The CDR3 extends over 14 amino acids. V shed 3 bases and J 2 bases; nucleotides not matched to a gene: 7. Germline CDR1 SQVTM, CDR2 ANQGSEA. The CDR3 region is CSVDGASGTYEQYF. The CDR3 bases are TGCAGCGTTGATGGTGCTAGCGGCACCTACGAGCAGTACTTC.

This clonotype was picked up many times. The rearrangement joins TRBV3-1 to TRBJ2-3, with D possibly being TRBD2 (6 bases). The CDR3 is made up of 13 amino acids. V lost 4 bases, J lost 4 bases, and 9 bases lay in between. In germline, CDR1 is LGHDT, CDR2 YNNKEL (reference sequence). The CDR3, as DNA: TGTGCCAGCAGCCGGAGGGGTGCAGATACGCAGTATTTT. It codes for CASSRRGADTQYF.

This chain joins TRBV6-5 and TRBJ1-6; TRBD1 is a possible D gene (6 bases). This CDR3 has 12 amino acids. V lost 2 bases and J lost 10, with 6 bases in between. Germline V lookup: CDR1 MNHEY, CDR2 SVGAGI. The CDR3 sequence: CASSYTGSPLHF. In DNA form, the CDR3 reads TGTGCCAGCAGTTACACAGGGTCACCCCTCCACTTT.

The J gene is TRBJ1-2, the V gene TRBV7-9; TRBD1 might be the D (5 bases). The length of the CDR3 is 14 residues. Trimming cost V 3 bases and J 2 bases, with 10 bases left between them. Germline lookup yields CDR1 SEHNR and CDR2 FQNEAQ (reference sequence). The CDR3 reads CASSLTAKNYGYTF. CDR3 in DNA: TGTGCCAGCAGCTTGACAGCAAAGAACTATGGCTACACCTTC. Complete variable domain (other parts from reference TRBV7-9 and TRBJ1-2): DTGVSQNPRHKITKRGQNVTFRCDPISEHNRLYWYRQTLGQGPEFLTYFQNEAQLEKSRLLSDRFSAERPKGSFSTLEIQRTEQGDSAMYLCASSLTAKNYGYTFGSGTRLTVV.

This clonotype was seen many times. The chain carries TRBV12-3 or TRBV12-4 and TRBJ1-5; D possibly corresponds to TRBD1 (5 bases). This CDR3 has 16 residues. V gave up 6 bases and J gave up 1 base, with 16 bases separating them. CDR3 sequence (DNA): TGTGCCAGCAGCTCCGAAGGGACTGTAAGCAATCAGCCCCAGCATTTT. Translating gives CASSSEGTVSNQPQHF.

This clonotype appeared a few times. The chain joins TRBV12-5 to TRBJ1-5, with D unclear. Germline CDR1 and CDR2: LGHNT and FRNRAP. The V gene lost 2 bases and the J gene lost 7 bases, with 9 bases spanning the gap. The CDR3 runs to 13 residues. The CDR3 loop reads CASGLTEGQPQHF. The DNA for the CDR3 is TGTGCTAGTGGTTTGACCGAAGGACAGCCCCAGCATTTT.

This clonotype has at least ten counts. The gene calls are TRBV10-3 and TRBJ2-1; tentatively, D is TRBD2 (6 bases). Germline V gives CDR1 ENHRY, CDR2 SYGVKD. The CDR3 has 16 amino acids. Trimming removed 3 bases from V and 4 bases from J, with 16 bases in between. The CDR3 sequence: CAISDVGGVRYNEQFF. CDR3 bases: TGTGCCATCAGTGACGTCGGCGGGGTGAGATACAATGAGCAGTTCTTC.

The chain joins TRBV3-1 to TRBJ1-1; the D is unclear. Germline CDR1 is LGHDT and CDR2 is YNNKEL (reference sequence). The CDR3 is 15 residues long. V gave up 1 base and J gave up 2 bases, with 11 bases separating them. The CDR3 loop is CASSQGWRDNTEAFF. In DNA, the CDR3 is TGTGCCAGCAGCCAAGGCTGGAGGGATAACACTGAAGCTTTCTTT.

This clonotype has just a few counts. The chain employs TRBV7-8 and TRBJ2-3; D is undetermined. The CDR3 is 15 amino acids. The germline CDR1 and CDR2 sequences are SGHVS and FQNEAQ. V was cut by 3 bases and J by 8 bases, with 18 bases left in between. The CDR3 bases are TGTGCCAGCAGCTTTGACGGGCTACTTTTAGGTACGCAGTATTTT. Translation: CASSFDGLLLGTQYF.

The rearrangement joins TRBV7-2 to TRBJ2-3; TRBD2 matches 9 bases. The V gene's germline CDR1 is SGHTA and CDR2 FQGNSA. This CDR3 has 16 residues. V lost 3 bases, J lost 1 base, and 5 bases stayed unmatched. The CDR3 reads CASSFQAGGGTDTQYF. The CDR3 nucleotides are TGTGCCAGCAGCTTCCAAGCGGGGGGAGGCACAGATACGCAGTATTTT.

This rearrangement joins TRBV19 to TRBJ1-6; D is perhaps TRBD1 (5 bases). CDR1 and CDR2 (germline): LNHDA, SQIVND (reference sequence). V lost 7 bases, J lost 10 bases, and 14 bases lay in between. The CDR3 runs 13 residues. This chain's CDR3 is CASTDQRGSPLHF. In DNA, the CDR3 is TGTGCCAGTACCGATCAGAGGGGATCACCCCTCCACTTT.

This clonotype was seen many times. V usage is TRBV6-5 and J usage is TRBJ2-1, with D perhaps matching TRBD2 (5 bases). Trimming removed 4 bases at V and 2 bases at J, with 15 bases between. This CDR3 has 16 amino acids. CDR1 is MNHEY and CDR2 is SVGAGI in the germline V gene. The CDR3 sequence is CASSSQSSSAYNEQFF. CDR3 DNA: TGTGCCAGCAGTTCACAATCTAGCTCGGCCTACAATGAGCAGTTCTTC.

This clonotype was found a few times. This chain joins TRBV3-1 and TRBJ2-7; D perhaps matches TRBD1 (6 bases). Germline CDR1 reads LGHDT; CDR2 reads YNNKEL (reference sequence). V was clipped by 0 bases and J by 6 bases, with 18 bases between them. The CDR3 has 16 amino acids. The CDR3 nucleotides are TGTGCCAGCAGCCAAGACAAAAGGGGGAGAGGGAGCGAGCAGTACTTC. Protein sequence: CASSQDKRGRGSEQYF.

The rearrangement links TRBV5-4 to TRBJ2-5; a weak D match, TRBD2 (5 bases). V was trimmed by 3 bases and J by 6 bases, leaving 21 bases between them. CDR1 and CDR2 (germline): SGHNT, YYREEE (reference sequence). The CDR3 contains 16 residues. The CDR3, as DNA: TGTGCCAGCAGCTCAACCGGCGGGTCAGTTCTGAAGACCCAGTACTTC. Translation: CASSSTGGSVLKTQYF.

The rearrangement uses TRBV12-3 or TRBV12-4 and TRBJ2-1; TRBD2 is a possible D gene (7 bases). CDR3 length equals 17 residues. Between the trimmed V and J ends, which lost 7 bases and 0 bases, there was a span of 19 bases. CDR3 sequence (DNA): TGTGCCAGCACCCCTAGGGGGGGCCCCAACTCCTACAATGAGCAGTTCTTC. Residues: CASTPRGGPNSYNEQFF.

This clonotype was seen a few times. V gene TRBV5-1 combines with J gene TRBJ1-2; D remains unclear. This CDR3 contains 15 residues. Germline CDR1 and CDR2: SGHRS and YFSETQ. Trimming removed 0 bases from V and 2 bases from J, with 11 bases in between. The CDR3 protein is CASSLVVGRNYGYTF. CDR3 coding DNA: TGCGCCAGCAGCTTGGTGGTAGGGCGGAACTATGGCTACACCTTC.

CDR3 protein: CASRGDSFTGKLFF. Here the CDR3 DNA reads TGTGCCAGCAGGGGGGACAGCTTCACCGGAAAACTGTTTTTT. V gene TRBV28 combines with J gene TRBJ1-4, with 7 bases aligning to TRBD1. The V gene end was trimmed by 6 bases and the J gene end by 10 bases; junction bases not matched to a gene: 11. Germline assignment: CDR1 MDHEN and CDR2 SYDVKM. The CDR3 runs 14 residues.

The genes are TRBV29-1 and TRBJ1-1, with TRBD1 as a possible D gene (5 bases). Germline CDR1 reads SQVTM; CDR2 reads ANQGSEA. This CDR3 contains 13 residues. V lost 5 bases and J 1 base, leaving 11 bases between the germline ends. CDR3 amino acids: CSVSGFGNTEAFF. The CDR3 DNA is TGCAGCGTTTCAGGGTTCGGGAACACTGAAGCTTTCTTT.

This clonotype was detected a few times. The gene calls are TRBV27 and TRBJ2-5; 9 nucleotides align to TRBD1. The CDR3 is 14 amino acids. Germline V CDR1 and CDR2: MNHEY, SMNVEV (reference sequence). Trimming took 6 bases from V and 4 from J; bases not matched to a gene: 6. CDR3 loop: CASSQTTGGETQYF. CDR3 DNA sequence: TGTGCCAGCAGCCAAACGACAGGGGGAGAGACCCAGTACTTC.

This clonotype showed up just a few times. The chain carries TRBV3-1 and TRBJ2-1, with D possibly matching TRBD2 (6 bases). Trimming took off 0 bases at V and 9 bases at J, with 18 bases between the two ends. This CDR3 is 16 amino acids long. Germline V gives CDR1 LGHDT, CDR2 YNNKEL (reference sequence). The CDR3 DNA follows: TGTGCCAGCAGCCAAGAGGAGCGGGCGCCCGGGGGTGAGCAGTTCTTC. Its translation is CASSQEERAPGGEQFF.